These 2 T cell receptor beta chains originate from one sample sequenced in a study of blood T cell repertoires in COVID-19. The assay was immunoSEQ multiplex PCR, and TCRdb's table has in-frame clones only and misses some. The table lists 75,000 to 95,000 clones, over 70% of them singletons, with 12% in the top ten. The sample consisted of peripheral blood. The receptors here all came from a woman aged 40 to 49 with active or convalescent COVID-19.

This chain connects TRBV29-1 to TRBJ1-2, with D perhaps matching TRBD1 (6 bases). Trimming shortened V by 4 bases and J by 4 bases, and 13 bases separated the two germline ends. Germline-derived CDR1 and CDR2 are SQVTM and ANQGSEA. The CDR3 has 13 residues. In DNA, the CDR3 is TGCAGCGTTGTCCGGACAGCCGGCTATGGCTACACCTTC. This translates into CSVVRTAGYGYTF.

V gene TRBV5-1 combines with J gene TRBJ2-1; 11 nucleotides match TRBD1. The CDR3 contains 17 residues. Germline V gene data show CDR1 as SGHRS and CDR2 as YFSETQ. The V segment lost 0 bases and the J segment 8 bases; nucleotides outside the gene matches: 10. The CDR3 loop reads CASSLALRTGGLDEQFF. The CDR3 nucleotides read TGCGCCAGCAGCTTGGCCCTGAGGACAGGGGGCTTGGATGAGCAGTTCTTC.